The rows below give T cell receptor beta chains drawn from one sample of a study of blood T cell repertoires in COVID-19. The assay was immunoSEQ multiplex PCR, and TCRdb's table has in-frame clones only and misses some. Altogether 200,000 to 250,000 clones are present, around four fifths being singletons, with the ten largest covering approximately 20%. Sequencing was carried out using peripheral blood. All receptors derive from a young man with active or convalescent COVID-19. Both conserved end residues are part of each CDR3. The D gene is left open where the match is weak. Part of the rows lack a size; the others show once, few, many or a class for expanded clones.

v_gene	j_gene	d_gene	abundance	len	CDR3aa	CDR3nt
TRBV7-2	TRBJ2-3	-	-	16	CASSLAQGSLADTQYF	TGTGCCAGCAGCTTAGCGCAGGGGTCCTTGGCAGATACGCAGTATTTT
TRBV29-1	TRBJ1-2	TRBD1	-	13	CSAEDRGRGGYTF	TGCAGCGCAGAGGACAGGGGCAGGGGTGGCTACACCTTC
TRBV5-1	TRBJ2-7	-	-	14	CASSSRPDAYEQYF	TGCGCCAGCAGCTCGAGGCCTGACGCTTACGAGCAGTACTTC
TRBV4-2	TRBJ1-4	TRBD1	-	15	CASSQDHTGGEKLFF	TGTGCCAGCAGCCAAGATCACACAGGGGGGGAAAAACTGTTTTTT
TRBV5-5	TRBJ2-7	-	few	11	CASSGGYEQYF	TGTGCCAGCAGCGGCGGTTACGAGCAGTACTTC
TRBV3-1/TRBV3-2	TRBJ2-1	-	-	14	CASSQAGLYNEQFF	TGTGCCAGCAGCCAAGCTGGACTATACAATGAGCAGTTCTTC
TRBV19	TRBJ1-5	-	-	15	CASSMTGISNQPQHF	TGTGCCAGTAGTATGACCGGGATTAGCAATCAGCCCCAGCATTTT
TRBV24-1	TRBJ1-2	-	-	16	CATSDPKDRINYGYTF	TGTGCCACCAGTGACCCAAAAGACAGGATAAACTATGGCTACACCTTC
TRBV7-9	TRBJ1-1	TRBD1	few	15	CASSFRTGVNTEAFF	TGTGCCAGCAGCTTCCGGACAGGGGTGAACACTGAAGCTTTCTTT
TRBV18	TRBJ1-4	TRBD1	-	17	CASSPFQGAQTNEKLFF	TGTGCCAGCTCACCCTTCCAGGGGGCGCAAACTAATGAAAAACTGTTTTTT
TRBV6-2/TRBV6-3	TRBJ2-4	TRBD1	-	19	CASSSRQGSIKLAKNIQYF	TGTGCCAGCAGTTCGCGACAGGGCAGTATCAAGCTAGCCAAAAACATTCAGTACTTC
TRBV27	TRBJ1-5	TRBD1	-	15	CASRKDRSLNQPQHF	TGTGCCAGCAGGAAGGACAGGTCCCTCAATCAGCCCCAGCATTTT
TRBV5-1	TRBJ2-7	-	-	13	CASSAIRDNEQYF	TGCGCCAGCAGCGCGATCCGGGACAACGAGCAGTACTTC
TRBV28	TRBJ1-2	TRBD1	-	14	CASSRGTGGYGYTF	TGTGCCAGCAGCCGAGGGACAGGGGGCTACGGCTACACCTTC
TRBV27	TRBJ2-7	TRBD1	-	15	CASSLGAGGAYEQYF	TGTGCCAGCAGTTTAGGAGCAGGGGGTGCCTACGAGCAGTACTTC
TRBV5-4	TRBJ2-2	TRBD1	once	16	CASSWGQNANTGELFF	TGTGCCAGCAGTTGGGGACAGAACGCGAACACCGGGGAGCTGTTTTTT
TRBV7-2	TRBJ2-5	-	few	14	CASSLRHGRETQYF	TGTGCCAGCAGCCTACGACACGGTCGGGAGACCCAGTACTTC
TRBV5-3	TRBJ2-5	TRBD2	-	15	CARSPLAGVRETQYF	TGTGCCAGAAGCCCACTAGCGGGAGTACGGGAGACCCAGTACTTC
TRBV5-1	TRBJ1-1	-	-	14	CASSLNRDKREAFF	TGCGCCAGCAGCTTGAACCGGGACAAGAGGGAAGCTTTCTTT
TRBV28	TRBJ1-4	TRBD1	-	15	CASNQNRGRSEKLFF	TGTGCCAGCAATCAAAACAGGGGAAGAAGTGAAAAACTGTTTTTT
TRBV7-9	TRBJ1-1	-	-	14	CASSLGSGYTEAFF	TGTGCCAGCAGCTTAGGATCAGGATATACTGAAGCTTTCTTT
TRBV10-3	TRBJ2-7	-	once	11	CAISEGPEQYF	TGTGCCATCAGTGAGGGGCCCGAGCAGTACTTC
TRBV7-3	TRBJ2-7	TRBD2	-	14	CASSLNGTRDEQYF	TGTGCCAGCAGCTTAAACGGGACTAGGGACGAGCAGTACTTC
TRBV28	TRBJ2-7	-	-	15	CASSKNSAGSYEQYF	TGTGCCAGCAGTAAGAACAGTGCGGGGTCCTACGAGCAGTACTTC
TRBV6-2/TRBV6-3	TRBJ2-2	TRBD2	-	17	CASSYTSGGADTGELFF	TGTGCCAGCAGTTATACTAGCGGGGGGGCTGACACCGGGGAGCTGTTTTTT
TRBV2	TRBJ2-4	-	few	18	CASSEGPPSQAHSNIQYF	TGTGCCAGCAGTGAAGGACCCCCCTCCCAGGCCCATTCCAACATTCAGTACTTC
TRBV28	TRBJ1-5	-	-	16	CASSFYRPYSNQPQHF	TGTGCCAGCAGTTTTTACAGGCCGTATAGCAATCAGCCCCAGCATTTT
TRBV7-6	TRBJ2-5	TRBD2	once	15	CASSREREGQETQYF	TGTGCCAGCAGCCGGGAGCGGGAGGGACAAGAGACCCAGTACTTC
TRBV7-9	TRBJ1-2	TRBD1	-	13	CASSLGGQGDYTF	TGTGCCAGCAGCTTAGGGGGACAGGGCGACTACACCTTC
TRBV7-2	TRBJ2-1	TRBD2	-	15	CASSLGGGNYNEQFF	TGTGCCAGCAGCTTAGGGGGGGGTAACTACAATGAGCAGTTCTTC
TRBV2	TRBJ2-6	-	-	14	CASEGHSGANVLTF	TGTGCCAGCGAGGGACACAGTGGGGCCAACGTCCTGACTTTC
TRBV27	TRBJ2-5	TRBD2	-	14	CASSLRTSGETQYF	TGTGCCAGCAGTTTAAGGACTAGTGGGGAGACCCAGTACTTC
TRBV2	TRBJ1-5	-	-	16	CASSEALPGGNQPQHF	TGTGCCAGCAGTGAAGCGCTTCCGGGAGGCAATCAGCCCCAGCATTTT
TRBV5-5	TRBJ2-2	-	-	17	CASSSPPGGRNTGELFF	TGTGCCAGCAGCTCCCCACCGGGGGGCAGGAACACCGGGGAGCTGTTTTTT
TRBV19	TRBJ2-1	-	-	17	CASSIDILTRGYNEQFF	TGTGCCAGTAGTATAGATATTCTAACCCGGGGTTACAATGAGCAGTTCTTC
TRBV6-2/TRBV6-3	TRBJ2-7	TRBD2	-	14	CASSRTSGTNEQYF	TGTGCCAGCAGCCGGACTAGCGGGACTAACGAGCAGTACTTC
TRBV30	TRBJ1-1	TRBD1	-	15	CAWAPLGQAGTEAFF	TGTGCCTGGGCCCCCCTGGGACAGGCGGGCACTGAAGCTTTCTTT
TRBV10-3	TRBJ2-2	TRBD2	-	21	CAISELHLGLAGGSNTGELFF	TGTGCCATCAGTGAGTTGCATTTGGGACTAGCGGGAGGATCGAACACCGGGGAGCTGTTTTTT
TRBV5-4	TRBJ2-5	TRBD2	-	16	CASSGGLAGGQETQYF	TGTGCCAGCAGCGGTGGACTAGCGGGGGGACAAGAGACCCAGTACTTC
TRBV6-1	TRBJ2-1	TRBD2	-	14	CASSSGTSGGEQFF	TGTGCCAGCAGTTCAGGGACTAGCGGAGGGGAGCAGTTCTTC
TRBV6-4	TRBJ2-3	TRBD2	-	15	CASSVEGGPTNTQYF	TGTGCCAGCAGTGTAGAGGGAGGGCCCACGAATACGCAGTATTTT
TRBV28	TRBJ2-3	TRBD2	-	16	CASSLRLAGGIDTQYF	TGTGCCAGCAGTTTGAGACTAGCGGGGGGGATTGACACGCAGTATTTT
TRBV18	TRBJ1-5	TRBD1	-	15	CASRPGQGAIQPQHF	TGTGCCAGCCGTCCGGGACAGGGGGCGATTCAGCCCCAGCATTTT
TRBV29-1	TRBJ2-5	TRBD2	-	13	CSLRTSGKETQYF	TGCAGCCTCCGGACTAGCGGCAAGGAGACCCAGTACTTC
TRBV28	TRBJ1-1	TRBD1	-	12	CASRETGPEAFF	TGTGCCAGCAGGGAGACAGGGCCTGAAGCTTTCTTT
TRBV5-4	TRBJ2-3	TRBD2	-	17	CASSLPPSGRARDTQYF	TGTGCCAGCAGCCTCCCACCTAGCGGGAGGGCCAGAGATACGCAGTATTTT
TRBV6-6	TRBJ1-4	-	-	13	CASHRAEAEKLFF	TGTGCCAGTCACAGGGCGGAGGCTGAAAAACTGTTTTTT
TRBV5-6	TRBJ1-2	-	-	14	CASSQLRANYGYTF	TGTGCCAGCAGCCAATTGAGGGCTAACTATGGCTACACCTTC
TRBV6-2/TRBV6-3	TRBJ2-1	-	-	11	CASSGAYEQFF	TGTGCCAGCAGTGGGGCGTATGAGCAGTTCTTC
TRBV19	TRBJ1-5	TRBD1	few	12	CARQGGNQPQHF	TGTGCCAGACAGGGGGGCAATCAGCCCCAGCATTTT
TRBV7-9	TRBJ1-2	TRBD1	-	16	CASSLGTGGVNYGYTF	TGTGCCAGCAGCTTAGGGACAGGTGGGGTAAACTATGGCTACACCTTC
TRBV28	TRBJ1-6	-	-	11	CASSSNSPLHF	TGTGCCAGCAGTTCAAATTCACCCCTCCACTTT
TRBV6-2/TRBV6-3	TRBJ2-5	TRBD2	-	14	CASSYTTSVETQYF	TGTGCCAGCAGTTACACGACTAGCGTGGAGACCCAGTACTTC
TRBV19	TRBJ2-6	TRBD1	-	17	CATRPGQGTVGANVLTF	TGTGCCACCCGACCGGGACAGGGGACGGTAGGGGCCAACGTCCTGACTTTC
TRBV4-2	TRBJ2-2	TRBD2	few	17	CASTTLSGRIIDGELFF	TGTGCCAGCACCACACTCAGCGGGAGGATCATCGACGGGGAGCTGTTTTTT